This is a list of T cell receptor beta chains from one sample in a study of blood T cells in healthy people across ages. Each CDR3 protein is one row after TCRdb ran MiXCR on the 5' RACE reads. The profile shows about 800,000 distinct CDR3 sequences, more than 45% of them singletons. The sequenced sample was blood. These receptors came from a young man in good health. CDR3s include the opening cysteine and the closing phenylalanine or tryptophan. The order of the fields is J gene, V gene, clone size, D gene, CDR3 protein, CDR3 DNA. A D gene is named only where the DNA matches it firmly. Clone size is stated in some rows and not others, as once, few, many or a class when expanded.

TRBJ2-5 TRBV5-6 NA NA CASSFQGREETQYF TGTGCCAGCAGCTTTCAGGGTAGGGAAGAGACCCAGTACTTC
TRBJ2-7 TRBV2 NA TRBD1 CASSWTGAGSSYEQYF TGTGCCAGCAGCTGGACAGGCGCCGGTTCCTCCTACGAGCAGTACTTC
TRBJ2-7 TRBV20-1 NA TRBD2 CSASPGTSVYEQYF TGCAGTGCTAGTCCCGGGACTAGCGTCTACGAGCAGTACTTC
TRBJ2-5 TRBV29-1 NA TRBD1 CSVEDRDRPYNEQYF TGCAGCGTTGAAGACCGGGACAGGCCTTACAATGAGCAGTACTTC
TRBJ2-7 TRBV20-1 few TRBD1 CSATLTGFPYEQYF TGCAGTGCTACCCTGACAGGGTTTCCCTACGAGCAGTACTTC
TRBJ2-7 TRBV10-3 NA NA CAISGGPRPPYEQYF TGTGCCATCAGTGGAGGGCCTCGACCCCCCTACGAGCAGTACTTC
TRBJ1-1 TRBV7-2 few NA CASSLTTSRSEAFF TGTGCCAGCAGCTTAACGACAAGCAGAAGTGAAGCTTTCTTT
TRBJ1-2 TRBV20-1 NA NA CSAAQGAGGGGYTF TGCAGTGCTGCACAGGGTGCCGGGGGCGGGGGCTACACCTTC
TRBJ2-5 TRBV12-3/TRBV12-4 few NA CASSFGLSSETQYF TGTGCCAGCAGTTTTGGACTATCTTCGGAGACCCAGTACTTC
TRBJ2-5 TRBV4-2 few TRBD2 CASSPGLASTQYF TGTGCCAGCAGCCCGGGACTAGCGAGTACCCAGTACTTC
TRBJ1-2 TRBV6-5 NA TRBD1 CASSYGGTGSHGYTF TGTGCCAGCAGTTACGGCGGGACAGGGAGTCATGGCTACACCTTC
TRBJ2-5 TRBV29-1 NA TRBD2 CSATSGAYQETQYF TGCAGCGCCACTAGCGGGGCGTACCAAGAGACCCAGTACTTC
TRBJ2-5 TRBV5-1 few NA CASSFKVGDQMETQYF TGCGCCAGCAGCTTCAAGGTTGGGGACCAGATGGAGACCCAGTACTTC
TRBJ1-2 TRBV6-1 NA TRBD1 CASSETQGAQHGYTF TGTGCCAGCAGTGAAACCCAGGGGGCGCAACATGGCTACACCTTC
TRBJ2-7 TRBV6-2/TRBV6-3 few TRBD2 CASSYSSPRGLAAEQYF TGTGCCAGCAGTTACTCGAGCCCCCGGGGACTAGCGGCCGAGCAGTACTTC
TRBJ1-2 TRBV3-1 NA NA CASSPATAYGYTF TGTGCCAGCAGCCCTGCGACTGCCTATGGCTACACCTTC
TRBJ2-5 TRBV7-9 NA TRBD2 CASSSAALAGQETQYF TGTGCCAGCAGCTCCGCTGCACTAGCGGGCCAAGAGACCCAGTACTTC
TRBJ2-6 TRBV10-3 NA NA CAAQSSGANVLTF TGTGCCGCACAGAGCTCTGGGGCCAACGTCCTGACTTTC
TRBJ1-2 TRBV20-1 few TRBD1 CSASGTAYGYTF TGCAGTGCCTCCGGGACAGCCTATGGCTACACCTTC
TRBJ1-5 TRBV20-1 NA NA CSASSLGPQPQHF TGCAGTGCTAGCTCCCTGGGGCCTCAGCCCCAGCATTTT
TRBJ2-7 TRBV12-3/TRBV12-4 NA NA CASSFGFLGTYEQYF TGTGCCAGCAGTTTTGGATTCCTCGGGACTTACGAGCAGTACTTC
TRBJ2-7 TRBV12-5 NA TRBD1 CASGWKPGQGINEQYF TGTGCTAGCGGTTGGAAACCGGGACAGGGTATCAACGAGCAGTACTTC
TRBJ1-1 TRBV6-5 NA TRBD1 CASSYQPPMTGGLIEAFF TGTGCCAGCAGTTACCAACCCCCCATGACAGGGGGTTTAATAGAAGCTTTCTTT
TRBJ2-7 TRBV5-1 few NA CASRHRVQYF TGCGCCAGCAGGCACAGGGTTCAGTACTTC
TRBJ2-5 TRBV6-2/TRBV6-3 few NA CASSYSSLRRETQYF TGTGCCAGCAGTTACTCAAGTCTCAGGAGAGAGACCCAGTACTTC
TRBJ1-2 TRBV15 NA NA CATSRGDGHYGGYTF TGTGCCACCAGCAGAGGGGATGGGCATTATGGCGGCTACACCTTC
TRBJ2-7 TRBV7-2 NA NA CASSLSPDSSSYEQYF TGTGCCAGCAGCTTGAGCCCCGACAGTAGCTCCTACGAGCAGTACTTC
TRBJ2-7 TRBV4-1 NA NA CASSAQDNEQYF TGCGCCAGCAGTGCACAGGACAATGAGCAGTACTTC